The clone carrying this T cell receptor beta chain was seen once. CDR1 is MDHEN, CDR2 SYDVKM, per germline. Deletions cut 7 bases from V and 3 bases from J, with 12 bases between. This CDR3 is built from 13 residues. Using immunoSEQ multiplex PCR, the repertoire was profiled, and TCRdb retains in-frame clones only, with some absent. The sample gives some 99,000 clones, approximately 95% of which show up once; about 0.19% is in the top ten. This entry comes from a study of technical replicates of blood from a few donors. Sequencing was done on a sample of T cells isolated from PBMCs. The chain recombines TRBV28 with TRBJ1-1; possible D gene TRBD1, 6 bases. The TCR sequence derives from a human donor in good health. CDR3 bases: TGTGCCAGCACCTACGGGACACACACTGAAGCTTTCTTT. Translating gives CASTYGTHTEAFF.